The T cell receptor beta chain under discussion was sequenced for a study of blood T cell repertoires in COVID-19. At the level of the study: Material from acute and convalescent COVID-19 was sourced from the United States, Italy and Spain. PBMCs, B-cell-depleted T cells, or T cells provided the cDNA or gDNA that made up the material.

Original handling: Amplification from reference gene primers served as the basis for estimated nucleated cell counts. Repertoires were generated with immunoSEQ multiplex PCR, while TCRdb's copy carries only in-frame clones and drops some. That table gives V, J and clone size, and the DNA gave D and trimming. The sample has 180,000 or so clones; approximately 83% are singletons. CDR3 length: 14 amino acids. With 1 base clipped from V and 9 bases from J, the junction kept 6 bases outside the gene matches. Germline CDR1 is SGHTA and CDR2 is FQGNSA. This sequence originates from a human donor with active or convalescent COVID-19. The donor label of this sample is uncertain. The rearrangement links TRBV7-2 to TRBJ2-1; 7 positions agree with TRBD1. The sample was peripheral blood. The CDR3 loop is CASSLETGAGEQFF. The CDR3 DNA reads as TGTGCCAGCAGCTTAGAAACAGGGGCGGGTGAGCAGTTCTTC.